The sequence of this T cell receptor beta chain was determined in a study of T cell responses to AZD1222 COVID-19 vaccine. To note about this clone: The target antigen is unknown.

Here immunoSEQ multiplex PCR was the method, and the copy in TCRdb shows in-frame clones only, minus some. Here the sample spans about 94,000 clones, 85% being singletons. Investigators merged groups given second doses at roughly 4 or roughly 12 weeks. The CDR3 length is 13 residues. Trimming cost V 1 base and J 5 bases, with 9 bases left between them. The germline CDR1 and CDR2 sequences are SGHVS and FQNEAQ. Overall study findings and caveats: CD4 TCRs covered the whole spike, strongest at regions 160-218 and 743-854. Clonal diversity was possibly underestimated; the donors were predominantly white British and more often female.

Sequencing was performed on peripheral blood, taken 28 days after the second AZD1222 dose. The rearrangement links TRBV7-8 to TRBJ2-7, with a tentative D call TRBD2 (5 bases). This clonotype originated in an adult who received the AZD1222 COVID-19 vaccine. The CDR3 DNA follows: TGTGCCAGCAGCTTAGACGGGGTCCACGAGCAGTACTTC. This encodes CASSLDGVHEQYF. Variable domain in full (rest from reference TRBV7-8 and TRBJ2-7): GAGVSQSPRYKVAKRGQDVALRCDPISGHVSLFWYQQALGQGPEFLTYFQNEAQLDKSGLPSDRFFAERPEGSVSTLKIQRTQQEDSAVYLCASSLDGVHEQYFGPGTRLTVT.